This passage covers 22 T cell receptor beta chains from one sample sequenced in a study of long-term antiretroviral therapy in people with HIV (dated by TCRdb to between 2021 and 2024). The immunoSEQ hsTCRB v3.0 assay was used at survey level resolution for TRB variable region sequencing. Held by TCRdb, this immuneACCESS table contains in-frame sequences only and omits some clones. Under half of the omission traces to an unresolved V gene where checked; the cause of the rest is unknown. This sample gives some 33,000 clones in total; more than 65% of them show up just once. The biggest ten clones account for 6% to 7% of the sample. The sequences come from unsorted PBMCs, collected 0.6 years after starting antiretroviral therapy. The receptors were gathered from a man younger than 35 with HIV.

This clone was detected once. V and J are TRBV5-1 and TRBJ2-6; D is unresolved. Trimming pared 3 bases from V and 0 bases from J, leaving 10 bases between. Germline V gene lookup returns CDR1 SGHRS and CDR2 YFSETQ. The length of the CDR3 is 16 residues. In nucleotides, the CDR3 is TGCGCCAGCAGCTCCAGTCCCAACTCTGGGGCCAACGTCCTGACTTTC. This sequence encodes CASSSSPNSGANVLTF.

This clone came up once. CDR3 in amino acids: CASSDALAGGLWEQFF. In DNA, the CDR3 is TGTGCCAGCAGTGACGCACTAGCGGGAGGTCTGTGGGAGCAGTTCTTC. The chain has TRBV6-1 and TRBJ2-1, with 12 bases lining up with TRBD2. Germline V gene data show CDR1 as MNHNS and CDR2 as SASEGT. The CDR3 consists of 16 residues. With V trimmed by 3 bases and J by 10 bases, 10 bases remained unmatched.

V is TRBV19 and J is TRBJ2-7, with D possibly being TRBD1 (5 bases). The CDR3 is 13 amino acids. The V end lost 5 bases, the J end lost 3 bases, and 11 bases lay between the germline ends. The germline V gene encodes CDR1 LNHDA and CDR2 SQIVND (reference sequence). Here the CDR3 DNA reads TGTGCCAGTAGTTTGGCGCAGGGCTACGAGCAGTACTTC. Its protein is CASSLAQGYEQYF.

This clone was found a few times. The chain combines TRBV28 with TRBJ2-7; 10 nucleotides agree with TRBD2. Unmatched junction bases numbered 11, after V lost 6 bases and J lost 6 bases. Germline-derived CDR1 and CDR2 are MDHEN and SYDVKM. CDR3 length equals 15 residues. CDR3 bases: TGTGCCAGCAGGCCTATAGCGGGAGGACGTGCCGAGCAGTACTTC. Translation: CASRPIAGGRAEQYF.

The chain combines TRBV7-8 with TRBJ2-7; D may correspond to TRBD1 or TRBD2 (5 bases each). V was clipped by 5 bases and J by 6 bases, with 17 bases between them. The germline CDR1 and CDR2 sequences are SGHVS and FQNEAQ. There are 14 residues in the CDR3. The CDR3 region is CASSKLGAFTEQYF. The CDR3 bases are TGTGCCAGCAGCAAACTAGGGGCCTTCACCGAGCAGTACTTC.

This chain links TRBV6-1 with TRBJ2-1; D not resolved. V gave up 6 bases and J gave up 9 bases, with 9 bases separating them. The CDR3 extends over 11 amino acids. Germline V gives CDR1 MNHNS, CDR2 SASEGT. CDR3 in amino acids: CASRGTGEQFF. In DNA form, the CDR3 reads TGTGCCAGCAGGGGAACGGGTGAGCAGTTCTTC.

The CDR3 here is CASSQELAGDEQYF. CDR3 DNA sequence: TGCGCCAGCAGCCAAGAGCTAGCGGGAGACGAGCAGTACTTC. The chain couples TRBV4-3 to TRBJ2-7; TRBD2 agrees at 10 bases. From germline, CDR1 is LGHNA and CDR2 YSLEER. The length of the CDR3 is 14 residues. The V segment lost 0 bases and the J segment 5 bases; nucleotides outside the gene matches: 1.

J is TRBJ2-7 and V is TRBV15; no definite D call. Trimming took off 3 bases at V and 4 bases at J, with 4 bases between the two ends. Germline-derived CDR1 and CDR2 are LNHNV and YYDKDF (reference sequence). CDR3 length: 11 amino acids. Here the CDR3 DNA reads TGTGCCACCAGCAGTCGGTACGAGCAGTACTTC. Translated, it gives CATSSRYEQYF.

The chain employs TRBV5-4 and TRBJ2-1; D call uncertain. The CDR3 has 11 amino acids. Trimming removed 4 bases at V and 8 bases at J, with 7 bases between. The V gene's germline CDR1 is SGHNT and CDR2 YYREEE (reference sequence). The CDR3, as DNA: TGTGCCAGCAGCCTCTTGGATGAGCAGTTCTTC. Residues: CASSLLDEQFF.

This clone was counted once. V usage is TRBV19 and J usage is TRBJ2-1; 11 bases match TRBD2. Germline V CDR1 and CDR2: LNHDA, SQIVND (reference sequence). With 3 bases clipped from V and 2 bases from J, the junction kept 3 bases outside the gene matches. The CDR3 covers 16 residues. The CDR3 nucleotides are TGTGCCAGTAGTATCCTTAGCGGGAGGGCCTACAATGAGCAGTTCTTC. Translated, it gives CASSILSGRAYNEQFF.

The V and J genes are TRBV29-1 and TRBJ2-7; 12 bases line up with TRBD1. The ends lost 4 bases at V and 5 bases at J; junction bases unmatched: 3. Germline V gene lookup returns CDR1 SQVTM and CDR2 ANQGSEA. The CDR3 spans 13 residues. The CDR3 DNA reads TGCAGCGTTGGGGACAGGGGGCGGCACGAGCAGTACTTC. Translation gives CSVGDRGRHEQYF.

The chain carries TRBV21-1 and TRBJ2-3; whether TRBD2, the table's D call, matches the DNA was not checked. TRBV21-1 is a known pseudogene. The CDR3 runs 19 residues. The CDR3: CASSKKRRVRLAPLSPQYF. The CDR3 DNA is TGTGCCAGCAGCAAGAAAAGGAGGGTCCGACTAGCGCCTCTATCCCCCCAGTATTTT.

The rearrangement joins TRBV4-1 to TRBJ2-7, with D tentatively TRBD2 (6 bases). Germline V gene lookup returns CDR1 MGHRA and CDR2 YSYEKL. The CDR3 has 15 amino acids. V lost 4 bases and J lost 5, with 18 bases in between. CDR3 protein: CASSRRLGGPDEQYF. The CDR3 region has the DNA TGCGCCAGCAGCCGACGACTAGGTGGTCCAGACGAGCAGTACTTC.

This chain joins TRBV28 and TRBJ2-3; no clear D. V lost 5 bases, J lost 4 bases, and 16 bases lay in between. The CDR3 loop spans 15 amino acids. Per germline, CDR1 MDHEN and CDR2 SYDVKM. CDR3 loop: CASSPPLVGSDTQYF. DNA for the CDR3: TGTGCCAGCAGTCCGCCATTGGTAGGGTCAGATACGCAGTATTTT.

This clone was detected only once. J is TRBJ1-2 and V is TRBV20-1; 8 bases line up with TRBD1. J was trimmed by 6 bases and V by 8 bases; bases with no gene match: 5. Germline CDR1 is DFQATT and CDR2 is SNEGSKA (reference sequence). The CDR3 spans 11 residues. CDR3 nucleotide sequence: TGCAGTACAGGGGGGGTAGATGGCTACACCTTC. Translating gives CSTGGVDGYTF.

This clone was counted once. Germline is not matched at one junction end, which may reflect a read error. The rearrangement uses TRBV10-3 and TRBJ2-7, with D possibly TRBD2 on 6 matching bases. The germline CDR1 and CDR2 sequences are ENHRY and SYGVKD. This CDR3 spans 14 amino acids. The CDR3 protein is CASSYGGSGYEQYF. The CDR3 coding sequence is TGTGCCAGCAGTTACGGGGGTAGCGGATACGAGCAGTACTTC.

The chain couples TRBV4-1 to TRBJ2-2, with TRBD2 matching 8 bases. Germline assignment: CDR1 MGHRA and CDR2 YSYEKL. This CDR3 region has 15 residues. V trimming: 3 bases; J trimming: 0 bases; junction bases outside the gene matches: 0. CDR3 sequence (DNA): TGCGCCAGCAGCCAGGGACTAGCGAACACCGGGGAGCTGTTTTTT. Its translation is CASSQGLANTGELFF.

The chain is built from TRBV9 and TRBJ1-1, with D perhaps TRBD1 (5 bases). CDR1 SGDLS and CDR2 YYNGEE come from the germline V gene. The CDR3 spans 18 residues. Trimming took 2 bases from V and 1 from J, leaving 21 bases between them. CDR3 in DNA: TGTGCCAGCAGCGTCGCGCAAGTCCAGGCAGGGAAGAACACTGAAGCTTTCTTT. Protein product: CASSVAQVQAGKNTEAFF.

The chain has TRBV28 and TRBJ2-7; 8 nucleotides agree with TRBD2. V shed 4 bases and J 2 bases; nucleotides not matched to a gene: 10. Per the germline V gene, CDR1 is MDHEN and CDR2 is SYDVKM. The CDR3 consists of 16 residues. The CDR3 nucleotides read TGTGCCAGCAGTTCGGGAGGGGCTGATGGCGCCTACGAGCAGTACTTC. As protein: CASSSGGADGAYEQYF.

V usage is TRBV27 and J usage is TRBJ1-1; D not resolved. V lost 3 bases and J lost 5, with 10 bases in between. In germline, CDR1 is MNHEY, CDR2 SMNVEV (reference sequence). CDR3 size: 13 residues. CDR3 nucleotide sequence: TGTGCCAGCAGTTTTGGGGTTGGGACTGAAGCTTTCTTT. This sequence encodes CASSFGVGTEAFF.

This sequence joins TRBV11-2 and TRBJ2-7, with 9 bases aligning to TRBD2. Germline trimming cut 5 bases from V and 2 bases from J; bases unmatched to any gene: 7. CDR3 length: 15 residues. Germline lookup yields CDR1 SGHAT and CDR2 FQNNGV. This CDR3 reads CASSVSGRQAYEQYF. DNA of the CDR3: TGTGCCAGCAGCGTCAGCGGGAGGCAAGCCTACGAGCAGTACTTC.

CDR3 in DNA: TGTGCCAGCAGCCCCCCGAGGGGAAGAGGGGAAAAACTGTTTTTT. This sequence encodes CASSPPRGRGEKLFF. The chain is built from TRBV5-5 and TRBJ1-4, with D possibly TRBD1 on 5 matching bases. Germline loops: CDR1 SGHKS, CDR2 YYEKEE (reference sequence). The CDR3 is 15 residues long. V dropped 4 bases and J dropped 8 bases, with 18 bases sitting between them.